One sample yielded the 17 T cell receptor beta chains listed below, sequenced in a study of cytomegalovirus exposure and HLA in healthy donors (dated by TCRdb to 2017 to 2019). The library was made by the immunoSEQ multiplex PCR assay. For the multiplex PCR, a mixture combining 60 forward primers for TCR Vbeta segments and 13 reverse primers for TCR Jbeta segments was used. As stored in TCRdb, this immuneACCESS dataset retains in-frame rearrangements with V and J assigned. A fraction of the clones does not appear; measured against another copy, unresolved V genes explain less than half of the discrepancy, and the remainder lacks a known reason. For this sample there are about 180,000 clones; around 76% appear just once. 2% to 3% of the sample is held by the ten biggest clonotypes. The specimen was PBMCs. All receptors derive from a woman younger than 45 in good health and CMV-seropositive.

The V gene is TRBV4-2, the J gene TRBJ1-2; tentatively, D is TRBD1 (6 bases). The CDR3 has 14 amino acids. The germline gives CDR1 LGHNA, CDR2 YNFKEQ. V was shortened by 1 base and J by 7 bases, with 13 bases between the two germline ends. In DNA form, the CDR3 reads TGTGCCAGCAGCCAAGGGGGGGGGCGGGTTGGCTACACCTTC. It specifies CASSQGGGRVGYTF.

This clone has only one observation. This chain connects TRBV4-1 to TRBJ2-2; D unclear. CDR3 length equals 18 residues. Trimming took 0 bases from V and 0 from J, leaving 14 bases between them. Looked up from germline, CDR1 is MGHRA and CDR2 is YSYEKL. CDR3: CASSQEAAQFANTGELFF. The CDR3, as DNA: TGCGCCAGCAGCCAAGAGGCGGCCCAGTTCGCGAACACCGGGGAGCTGTTTTTT.

This clone was counted once. V gene TRBV19 combines with J gene TRBJ1-2, with 11 bases matching TRBD1. The CDR3 length is 15 residues. Looked up from germline, CDR1 is LNHDA and CDR2 is SQIVND (reference sequence). J gave up 2 bases and V 5 bases, and 4 bases lay outside the gene matches. CDR3 bases: TGTGCCAGTAGTTCTTGGACAGGGGGCAACTATGGCTACACCTTC. Translating gives CASSSWTGGNYGYTF.

The chain uses TRBV27 and TRBJ2-1; D may be TRBD1 (6 bases). The germline V gene encodes CDR1 MNHEY and CDR2 SMNVEV (reference sequence). V lost 3 bases and J 7 bases, leaving 10 bases between the germline ends. The CDR3 totals 13 residues. CDR3 region: CASSFGGWNEQFF. The CDR3 coding sequence is TGTGCCAGCAGTTTTGGGGGCTGGAATGAGCAGTTCTTC.

The rearrangement joins TRBV11-3 to TRBJ2-5, with D tentatively TRBD1 (6 bases). The ends were cut back, 5 bases at V and 0 bases at J, with 13 bases in the middle. Per germline, CDR1 SGHNT and CDR2 YENEEA. CDR3 length: 15 amino acids. The CDR3 nucleotides are TGTGCCAGCAGCGGATACAGGGACCACCAAGAGACCCAGTACTTC. As protein: CASSGYRDHQETQYF.

This sequence joins TRBV7-9 and TRBJ1-4; 9 nucleotides align to TRBD1. V was clipped by 5 bases and J by 4 bases; unmatched bases: 5. This CDR3 has 15 residues. Per germline, CDR1 SEHNR and CDR2 FQNEAQ (reference sequence). As DNA, the CDR3 is TGTGCCAGCAGCGACAGGGGGGAACTTAATGAAAAACTGTTTTTT. Its translation: CASSDRGELNEKLFF.

The genes are TRBV5-1 and TRBJ2-7; 9 bases match TRBD1. Trimming cost V 4 bases and J 6 bases; bases outside gene matches: 2. CDR3 size: 12 residues. Germline values: CDR1 SGHRS, CDR2 YFSETQ. Here the CDR3 reads CASSKTGGEQYF. In DNA, the CDR3 is TGCGCCAGCAGCAAGACAGGGGGCGAGCAGTACTTC.

The gene calls are TRBV19 and TRBJ2-7, with 8 bases that match TRBD2. The V gene's germline CDR1 is LNHDA and CDR2 SQIVND (reference sequence). V dropped 7 bases and J dropped 6; count of bases not matched to a gene: 14. This CDR3 comprises 15 residues. The CDR3 loop reads CASTPGTSRASEQYF. CDR3 coding DNA: TGTGCCAGTACCCCCGGGACTAGTAGGGCCAGCGAGCAGTACTTC.

This clone has more than one count but fewer than ten. The rearrangement uses TRBV5-4 and TRBJ2-7, with a possible D match to TRBD2 (6 bases). Germline V gene lookup returns CDR1 SGHNT and CDR2 YYREEE (reference sequence). The CDR3 extends over 15 amino acids. The V end was cut by 4 bases, the J end by 0 bases, with 14 bases between. CDR3 in amino acids: CASSGRGGTSYEQYF. CDR3 in DNA: TGTGCCAGCAGCGGTCGGGGAGGAACCTCCTACGAGCAGTACTTC.

The chain has TRBV30 and TRBJ1-2; 8 bases agree with TRBD1. The CDR3 totals 13 residues. In germline, CDR1 is GTSNPN, CDR2 SVGIG (reference sequence). J was trimmed by 7 bases and V by 3 bases; bases with no gene match: 7. The CDR3 DNA sequence: TGTGCCTGGAGAAAGACAGGGGAATCTGGCTACACCTTC. Protein sequence: CAWRKTGESGYTF.

CDR3 coding DNA: TGTGCCAGCAGACTAACTAGCCACTCTCCCTACAATGAGCAGTTCTTC. This gives the protein CASRLTSHSPYNEQFF. The gene calls are TRBV6-7 and TRBJ2-1, with a possible D match to TRBD2 (6 bases). TRBV6-7 belongs to the ORF category, with a function that is uncertain. The CDR3 runs to 16 residues. V was pared by 6 bases and J by 2 bases, with 17 bases between.

The gene calls are TRBV11-3 and TRBJ2-1, with D perhaps TRBD1 (7 bases). The CDR3 consists of 14 residues. Germline-derived CDR1 and CDR2 are SGHNT and YENEEA. Trimming shortened V by 1 base and J by 6 bases, and 10 bases separated the two germline ends. The CDR3 here is CASSLVQGGNEQFF. The CDR3 DNA reads as TGTGCCAGCAGCTTAGTTCAGGGGGGCAATGAGCAGTTCTTC.

The rearrangement joins TRBV18 to TRBJ1-1; D unclear. V gave up 3 bases and J gave up 1 base, with 9 bases separating them. Germline V gene lookup returns CDR1 KGHSH and CDR2 LQKENI. The CDR3 covers 14 residues. The CDR3 spells CASSPFEGNTEAFF. The CDR3 DNA reads as TGTGCCAGCTCACCCTTTGAGGGGAACACTGAAGCTTTCTTT.

This clone was seen a handful of times. V gene TRBV6-6 combines with J gene TRBJ1-5, with TRBD1 matching over 7 bases. The J segment lost 9 bases and the V segment lost 2 bases, leaving 7 bases of the junction unmatched. CDR1 and CDR2 (germline): MNHNY, SVGAGI (reference sequence). The CDR3 totals 14 residues. This CDR3 reads CASSYEGGLWPQHF. CDR3 DNA: TGTGCCAGCAGTTACGAAGGGGGCTTATGGCCCCAGCATTTT.

This clone came up a few times. V usage is TRBV7-2 and J usage is TRBJ2-5, with TRBD1 matching 9 bases. The germline CDR1 and CDR2 sequences are SGHTA and FQGNSA. V gave up 4 bases and J gave up 4 bases; unmatched junction bases: 7. The CDR3 consists of 15 residues. The CDR3 DNA sequence: TGTGCCAGCAGCTCCCCGGACAGGGGAACAGAGACCCAGTACTTC. This sequence encodes CASSSPDRGTETQYF.

This clone was detected only once. J is TRBJ2-2 and V is TRBV7-8; 7 bases agree with TRBD2. After removal of 5 bases from V and 1 base from J, the junction contained 4 bases not matched to a gene. Germline CDR1 SGHVS, CDR2 FQNEAQ. This CDR3 is 15 amino acids long. CDR3 protein: CASSRASGNTGELFF. CDR3 DNA sequence: TGTGCCAGCAGCAGGGCTAGCGGGAACACCGGGGAGCTGTTTTTT.

This chain uses TRBV6-5 with TRBJ1-2, with a possible D match to TRBD1 (5 bases). V shed 6 bases and J shed 2 bases, with 13 bases lying between them. Germline CDR1 MNHEY, CDR2 SVGAGI. This CDR3 comprises 14 residues. CDR3 in amino acids: CASRTAGINYGYTF. The CDR3 DNA reads as TGTGCCAGCAGGACGGCAGGGATCAACTATGGCTACACCTTC.